Following are 13 T cell receptor beta chains from one sample sequenced in a study of CXCR3-negative and CXCR3-positive naive CD8 T cells. Carrying UMI labels, the TRB cDNA libraries were prepared through 5' RACE. Reanalyzing the 5' RACE reads, TCRdb keeps one entry per CDR3 protein, without DNA. Its clone listing holds under 6,000 distinct CDR3 sequences. These receptors' targets are unknown. Study results and limitations: CXCR3-positive naive cells carried more hydrophobic TRB CDR3s than CXCR3-negative ones.

The material sequenced was naive CXCR3+ CD8+ T cells from blood. Stated subset: CD45RO-CCR7+CD27+CD95- naive CD8+ T cells expressing CXCR3 (TNR3+). These receptors came from a human donor in good health. Some clones in this sample may be carry-over from other donors' samples.

By frequency, this clonotype is medium-sized. V and J are TRBV7-9 and TRBJ2-5; TCRdb's assignment of TRBD1 cannot be checked, as there is no DNA. The CDR3 loop spans 14 amino acids. CDR1 and CDR2 (germline): SEHNR, FQNEAQ (reference sequence). The CDR3 loop is CASWGTGVLETQYF.

The V gene is TRBV29-1, the J gene TRBJ1-2; the D call from TCRdb, TRBD1, cannot be confirmed without DNA. Germline CDR1 SQVTM, CDR2 ANQGSEA. This CDR3 is 15 amino acids long. The CDR3 is CSVYGTGLDHYGYTF.

Its frequency marks this clonotype as medium-sized (0.01 to 0.1%). The V call is TRBV29-1, the J call TRBJ1-4; no DNA is available, so the TRBD1 call from TCRdb remains unchecked. Looked up from germline, CDR1 is SQVTM and CDR2 is ANQGSEA. The CDR3 is 14 residues long. The chain's CDR3 is CSVELRGRERELFF.

This clonotype registers medium-sized by frequency. The genes are TRBV20-1 and TRBJ1-1; TCRdb names TRBD1, which stays unverified in the absence of DNA. Germline CDR1 reads DFQATT; CDR2 reads SNEGSKA (reference sequence). This CDR3 has 16 residues. The CDR3 loop is CSASHTGGKMNTEAFF.

This chain links TRBV24-1 with TRBJ2-1; TCRdb's D call of TRBD1 is untestable without DNA. CDR3 length: 14 amino acids. In germline, CDR1 is KGHDR, CDR2 SFDVKD. The CDR3 loop is CATSGQPGQTEQFF.

CDR3: CASSLVRAQETQYF. The rearrangement links TRBV11-2 to TRBJ2-5; TCRdb names TRBD1, which stays unverified in the absence of DNA. The CDR3 has 14 amino acids. Germline CDR1 and CDR2: SGHAT and FQNNGV. Variable domain in full (rest from reference TRBV11-2 and TRBJ2-5): EAGVAQSPRYKIIEKRQSVAFWCNPISGHATLYWYQQILGQGPKLLIQFQNNGVVDDSQLPKDRFSAERLKGVDSTLKIQPAKLEDSAVYLCASSLVRAQETQYFGPGTRLLVL.

According to its frequency, this clonotype is medium-sized (0.01 to 0.1%). The chain's CDR3 is CASSSEGGENQPQHF. This chain joins TRBV12-3 or TRBV12-4 and TRBJ1-5; the D call from TCRdb, TRBD1, cannot be confirmed without DNA. The CDR3 is 15 amino acids.

The chain combines TRBV4-1 with TRBJ1-1; the D gene TCRdb calls, TRBD1, cannot be checked with no DNA. The germline V gene has CDR1 MGHRA and CDR2 YSYEKL. This CDR3 is built from 14 residues. CDR3 loop: CASSQAPGGTEAFF.

This clonotype is classed as medium-sized by frequency. The chain employs TRBV15 and TRBJ2-1; TCRdb selects TRBD2, and the lack of DNA leaves this call unchecked. The CDR3 runs 16 residues. Per germline, CDR1 LNHNV and CDR2 YYDKDF (reference sequence). The CDR3 reads CATSSTSAPPYNEQFF. Together with reference TRBV15 and TRBJ2-1, the CDR3 gives the full variable domain: DAMVIQNPRYQVTQFGKPVTLSCSQTLNHNVMYWYQQKSSQAPKLLFHYYDKDFNNEADTPDNFQSRRPNTSFCFLDIRSPGLGDTAMYLCATSSTSAPPYNEQFFGPGTRLTVL.

CDR3 amino acids: CASSFPTSGASNEQYF. J is TRBJ2-7 and V is TRBV11-1; the TRBD2 assignment by TCRdb is unverifiable without DNA. The CDR3 has 16 amino acids. Germline V lookup: CDR1 SGHAT, CDR2 FQDESV (reference sequence).

This clonotype is deemed medium-sized by its frequency. The chain links TRBV7-9 to TRBJ1-1; TCRdb lists TRBD1, though no DNA is available to test this call. Looked up from germline, CDR1 is SEHNR and CDR2 is FQNEAQ (reference sequence). This CDR3 is 15 amino acids long. The CDR3 region is CASSLIQGGETEAFF.

V usage is TRBV7-9 and J usage is TRBJ2-1; TCRdb designates TRBD2, a call that cannot be tested without DNA. The CDR3 has 16 residues. Per the germline V gene, CDR1 is SEHNR and CDR2 is FQNEAQ (reference sequence). CDR3 sequence: CASSPVRSYSYNEQFF.

This clonotype is medium-sized (0.01 to 0.1%) by frequency. The V call is TRBV10-3, the J call TRBJ1-2; lacking DNA, the TRBD1 call made by TCRdb goes unchecked. CDR1 and CDR2 from the germline V gene are ENHRY and SYGVKD. The length of the CDR3 is 13 residues. This CDR3 reads CATSTGERDGYTF.